The next 30 T cell receptor beta chains were all read from a single sample in a study of vaccination effects on CD4 cells after COVID-19. Which antigens these TCRs recognize remains unknown. Prior to sequencing, the ViraFEST assay stimulated PBMC with viral peptide pools, which expanded the antigen-specific CD4+ T cells. Upon completion of around eleven days in culture, CD4+ T cells were isolated. BNT162b2 vaccine or mRNA-1273 vaccine was given to participants in two doses. The table came from immunoSEQ multiplex PCR; TCRdb's copy has only in-frame clones and leaves some out. Among tens of thousands of clones listed, roughly 76% were seen once. Sequencing was performed on CD4+ T cells from PBMCs cultured with HCoV-229E spike peptides, taken after COVID-19 vaccination. All receptors derive from a human donor who received a COVID-19 vaccine.

The chain couples TRBV7-9 to TRBJ2-3; 8 nucleotides agree with TRBD1. CDR3 length: 14 amino acids. Trimming at V came to 8 bases and at J to 4 bases, leaving 8 bases not matched to a gene. In germline, CDR1 is SEHNR, CDR2 FQNEAQ (reference sequence). This CDR3 reads CASRPRGPADTQYF. In DNA form, the CDR3 reads TGTGCCAGCCGACCCAGGGGGCCCGCAGATACGCAGTATTTT.

The chain couples TRBV27 to TRBJ1-2, with D unclear. This CDR3 contains 15 residues. Between the trimmed V and J ends, which lost 5 bases and 3 bases, there was a span of 16 bases. Germline lookup yields CDR1 MNHEY and CDR2 SMNVEV (reference sequence). This chain's CDR3 is CASSPWPAVDYGYTF. Here the CDR3 DNA reads TGTGCCAGCAGTCCATGGCCGGCGGTGGACTATGGCTACACCTTC.

DNA of the CDR3: TGTGCCAGCAGCTTGGACAGGGGATACGGGGAGCTGTTTTTT. This translates into CASSLDRGYGELFF. The chain carries TRBV5-4 and TRBJ2-2; 7 nucleotides align to TRBD1. CDR3 length equals 14 residues. CDR1 is SGHNT and CDR2 is YYREEE in the germline V gene (reference sequence). V dropped 0 bases and J dropped 7; count of bases not matched to a gene: 3.

The chain links TRBV7-6 to TRBJ2-7, with TRBD2 matching over 10 bases. CDR1 and CDR2 from the germline V gene are SGHVS and FNYEAQ. The V segment lost 5 bases and the J segment 1 base; nucleotides outside the gene matches: 5. CDR3 length equals 15 residues. The CDR3 DNA sequence: TGTGCCAGCAGCGCGACTAGCGGGCCGTCCTACGAGCAGTACTTC. It codes for CASSATSGPSYEQYF.

In this sample, this clone is medium-sized. This sequence joins TRBV5-1 and TRBJ2-7; 11 positions match TRBD2. Trimming cost V 3 bases and J 1 base; bases outside gene matches: 0. This CDR3 is built from 14 residues. Germline V CDR1 and CDR2: SGHRS, YFSETQ. DNA for the CDR3: TGCGCCAGCAGCTGGACTAGCGGGTCCTACGAGCAGTACTTC. Protein: CASSWTSGSYEQYF.

The chain uses TRBV5-1 and TRBJ2-5, with TRBD1 matching 7 bases. The trim removed 1 base at V and 4 bases at J, leaving 7 bases unmatched. The CDR3 extends over 15 amino acids. In germline, CDR1 is SGHRS, CDR2 YFSETQ. In nucleotides, the CDR3 is TGCGCCAGCAGCTTGACCCCGGACAGGCTAGAGACCCAGTACTTC. It specifies CASSLTPDRLETQYF.

V is TRBV6-6 and J is TRBJ2-5, with a possible D match to TRBD2 (5 bases). The CDR3 contains 13 residues. CDR1 is MNHNY and CDR2 is SVGAGI in the germline V gene (reference sequence). Trimming cost V 5 bases and J 1 base, with 8 bases left between them. The CDR3 bases are TGTGCCAGCAGTAGCGGCTCCCAAGAGACCCAGTACTTC. Translated: CASSSGSQETQYF.

CDR3 protein: CASSSGTSGETQYF. The CDR3 nucleotides read TGTGCCAGCAGCTCAGGGACTAGCGGGGAGACCCAGTACTTC. The chain couples TRBV5-4 to TRBJ2-5; 12 bases are a match to TRBD2. J lost 5 bases, V lost 3 bases, and 2 bases had no gene match. The CDR3 has 14 amino acids. Per germline, CDR1 SGHNT and CDR2 YYREEE (reference sequence).

The chain has TRBV19 and TRBJ1-2, with D perhaps TRBD1 (6 bases). The CDR3 contains 18 residues. Germline V gene sequence: CDR1 LNHDA, CDR2 SQIVND (reference sequence). Trimming took 0 bases from V and 0 from J, leaving 17 bases between them. CDR3 in amino acids: CASSIDMRQVVTNYGYTF. The DNA of the CDR3 is TGTGCCAGTAGTATAGATATGAGACAGGTGGTAACTAACTATGGCTACACCTTC. Looking up the rest from reference TRBV19 and TRBJ1-2 gives the full variable domain: DGGITQSPKYLFRKEGQNVTLSCEQNLNHDAMYWYRQDPGQGLRLIYYSQIVNDFQKGDIAEGYSVSREKKESFPLTVTSAQKNPTAFYLCASSIDMRQVVTNYGYTFGSGTRLTVV.

This clone was counted only a few times. This rearrangement joins TRBV7-8 to TRBJ1-6; D is ambiguous. The CDR3 loop spans 16 amino acids. Trimming cost V 4 bases and J 0 bases, with 10 bases left between them. CDR1 is SGHVS and CDR2 is FQNEAQ in the germline V gene. DNA for the CDR3: TGTGCCAGCAGCTCATCACAGAGCTCCTATAATTCACCCCTCCACTTT. As protein: CASSSSQSSYNSPLHF.

The rearrangement links TRBV11-3 to TRBJ2-2, with D maybe TRBD1 (6 bases). Germline V lookup: CDR1 SGHNT, CDR2 YENEEA. Deletions cut 6 bases from V and 1 base from J, with 9 bases between. This CDR3 has 14 residues. In DNA, the CDR3 is TGTGCCAGCAGTAAACAGGGGAACACCGGGGAGCTGTTTTTT. This translates into CASSKQGNTGELFF.

The J gene is TRBJ2-7, the V gene TRBV6-1; no clear D gene. Trimming took off 1 base at V and 2 bases at J, with 15 bases between the two ends. The CDR3 runs 16 residues. From germline, CDR1 is MNHNS and CDR2 SASEGT. CDR3 sequence reads: CASSEVRTRRTYEQYF. CDR3 nucleotides: TGTGCCAGCAGTGAAGTAAGGACCCGGCGAACCTACGAGCAGTACTTC.

The chain joins TRBV2 to TRBJ1-2; D is undetermined. V lost 7 bases to trimming and J lost 4 bases, with 16 bases between them. The germline V gene has CDR1 SNHLY and CDR2 FYNNEI. This CDR3 is 14 amino acids long. CDR3 DNA: TGTGCCAGCACCGAAGAGTCCAGAGGCTATGGCTACACCTTC. It is translated as CASTEESRGYGYTF.

J is TRBJ2-1 and V is TRBV13; 9 nucleotides agree with TRBD2. Per germline, CDR1 PRHDT and CDR2 FYEKMQ (reference sequence). This CDR3 is 17 amino acids long. The V gene end was trimmed by 1 base and the J gene end by 6 bases; junction bases not matched to a gene: 10. This CDR3 is CASSLVWASGATNEQFF. CDR3 nucleotide sequence: TGTGCCAGCAGCTTAGTATGGGCTAGCGGGGCTACCAATGAGCAGTTCTTC. The full variable domain, rest sourced from reference TRBV13 and TRBJ2-1, is AAGVIQSPRHLIKEKRETATLKCYPIPRHDTVYWYQQGPGQDPQFLISFYEKMQSDKGSIPDRFSAQQFSDYHSELNMSSLELGDSALYFCASSLVWASGATNEQFFGPGTRLTVL.

The chain is built from TRBV9 and TRBJ2-2; D is uncertain. Trimming removed 0 bases from V and 0 bases from J, with 6 bases in between. The CDR3 loop spans 15 amino acids. The germline CDR1 and CDR2 sequences are SGDLS and YYNGEE. CDR3: CASSVGGTNTGELFF. In DNA form, the CDR3 reads TGTGCCAGCAGCGTAGGTGGAACGAACACCGGGGAGCTGTTTTTT.

CDR3 loop: CASSRQNTYEQYF. CDR3 coding DNA: TGTGCCAGCAGTCGACAGAATACCTACGAGCAGTACTTC. The V call is TRBV6-6, the J call TRBJ2-7; the D gene is possibly TRBD1 (5 bases). The CDR3 consists of 13 residues. CDR1 and CDR2 from the germline V gene are MNHNY and SVGAGI (reference sequence). The V end lost 5 bases, the J end lost 2 bases, and 10 bases lay between the germline ends.

The chain links TRBV6-6 to TRBJ1-3, with D perhaps TRBD1 (6 bases). The V and J ends lost 3 bases and 3 bases respectively, with 15 bases between them. Germline V gene lookup returns CDR1 MNHNY and CDR2 SVGAGI (reference sequence). CDR3 size: 16 residues. CDR3 loop: CASSYQGPSNGNTIYF. The CDR3 nucleotides read TGTGCCAGCAGTTATCAGGGGCCTTCAAATGGAAACACCATATATTTT.

The chain uses TRBV5-6 and TRBJ1-2; D perhaps matches TRBD1 (5 bases). V lost 5 bases and J lost 3, with 8 bases in between. CDR3 size: 12 residues. Germline V lookup: CDR1 SGHDT, CDR2 YYEEEE. The CDR3 sequence is CASSPGYYGYTF. The CDR3 DNA reads TGTGCCAGCAGTCCAGGGTACTATGGCTACACCTTC. The full variable domain, in which reference TRBV5-6 and TRBJ1-2 provide the parts outside the CDR3, is DAGVTQSPTHLIKTRGQQVTLRCSPKSGHDTVSWYQQALGQGPQFIFQYYEEEERQRGNFPDRFSGHQFPNYSSELNVNALLLGDSALYLCASSPGYYGYTFGSGTRLTVV.

A few counts support this clone. The chain uses TRBV27 and TRBJ1-2, with 8 bases aligning to TRBD1. Germline V gene data show CDR1 as MNHEY and CDR2 as SMNVEV (reference sequence). This CDR3 has 14 residues. V lost 5 bases to trimming and J lost 2 bases; unmatched junction nucleotides: 4. DNA of the CDR3: TGTGCCAGCAGTGAAAGGGACAGGAACTATGGCTACACCTTC. This sequence encodes CASSERDRNYGYTF.

The chain combines TRBV5-1 with TRBJ1-2; TRBD1 matches at 7 bases. Unmatched junction bases numbered 14, after V lost 3 bases and J lost 9 bases. This CDR3 region has 15 residues. Germline values: CDR1 SGHRS, CDR2 YFSETQ. DNA of the CDR3: TGCGCCAGCAGCTCGCCTACTCAGGGGGTGCTTAGCTACACCTTC. It encodes CASSSPTQGVLSYTF.

The rearrangement joins TRBV5-4 to TRBJ2-2; D assignment may be TRBD1 or TRBD2 (5 bases each). The CDR3 contains 13 residues. Between the trimmed V and J ends, which lost 0 bases and 6 bases, there was a span of 6 bases. The germline gives CDR1 SGHNT, CDR2 YYREEE (reference sequence). The DNA for the CDR3 is TGTGCCAGCAGCTTGGCGGGGCCCGGGGAGCTGTTTTTT. Amino acids: CASSLAGPGELFF.

The gene calls are TRBV30 and TRBJ1-6; the D is unclear. Germline assignment: CDR1 GTSNPN and CDR2 SVGIG (reference sequence). CDR3 length equals 12 residues. The germline V and J ends were trimmed by 3 bases and 9 bases, with 9 bases remaining between them. The CDR3 protein is CAWRRVLSPLHF. For the CDR3, the DNA is TGTGCCTGGAGGCGAGTACTTTCACCCCTCCACTTT.

This sequence joins TRBV19 and TRBJ2-5; TRBD1 might be the D (5 bases). This CDR3 has 13 residues. Between the trimmed V and J ends, which lost 5 bases and 4 bases, there was a span of 11 bases. CDR1 and CDR2 (germline): LNHDA, SQIVND (reference sequence). The CDR3: CASSRRGSETQYF. The CDR3 DNA reads TGTGCCAGTAGTCGAAGGGGTTCAGAGACCCAGTACTTC. The whole variable domain, remainder taken from reference TRBV19 and TRBJ2-5, is DGGITQSPKYLFRKEGQNVTLSCEQNLNHDAMYWYRQDPGQGLRLIYYSQIVNDFQKGDIAEGYSVSREKKESFPLTVTSAQKNPTAFYLCASSRRGSETQYFGPGTRLLVL.

The rearrangement uses TRBV5-6 and TRBJ1-1, with D perhaps TRBD1 (6 bases). Per the germline V gene, CDR1 is SGHDT and CDR2 is YYEEEE. This CDR3 has 16 amino acids. With 3 bases removed from V and 0 bases from J, the gap between germline ends came to 15 bases. The CDR3 is CASSYMDRTVNTEAFF. The CDR3 DNA reads TGTGCCAGCAGCTACATGGATAGGACAGTGAACACTGAAGCTTTCTTT.

The rearrangement uses TRBV24-1 and TRBJ2-3; D gene ambiguous. This CDR3 has 15 amino acids. Looked up from germline, CDR1 is KGHDR and CDR2 is SFDVKD. Trimming cost V 2 bases and J 0 bases, with 8 bases left between them. The CDR3: CATSDSGFSTDTQYF. As DNA, the CDR3 is TGTGCCACCAGTGATTCCGGGTTTAGCACAGATACGCAGTATTTT.

The chain links TRBV2 to TRBJ1-5; weak D call: TRBD1 (6 bases). The CDR3 contains 17 residues. V was clipped by 9 bases and J by 1 base, with 22 bases between them. The germline V gene encodes CDR1 SNHLY and CDR2 FYNNEI. The CDR3 region has the DNA TGTGCCAGGGGTAGTAGGGGGGGGCAAGGGAGCAATCAGCCCCAGCATTTT. It codes for CARGSRGGQGSNQPQHF.

This clone was picked up a small number of times. The rearrangement uses TRBV18 and TRBJ1-1; a possible D gene is TRBD1 (6 bases). Trimming removed 6 bases at V and 1 base at J, with 15 bases between. The CDR3 has 15 residues. Germline values: CDR1 KGHSH, CDR2 LQKENI. CDR3 sequence reads: CASSSKDSRNTEAFF. The DNA of the CDR3 is TGTGCCAGCTCCTCTAAGGACAGCCGGAACACTGAAGCTTTCTTT. Full variable domain (remainder filled in from reference TRBV18 and TRBJ1-1): NAGVMQNPRHLVRRRGQEARLRCSPMKGHSHVYWYRQLPEEGLKFMVYLQKENIIDESGMPKERFSAEFPKEGPSILRIQQVVRGDSAAYFCASSSKDSRNTEAFFGQGTRLTVV.

The J gene is TRBJ2-2, the V gene TRBV5-8; maybe TRBD2 (6 bases). Germline V gives CDR1 SGHTS, CDR2 YDEGEE. V gave up 4 bases and J gave up 3 bases, with 13 bases separating them. The CDR3 extends over 15 amino acids. CDR3 nucleotide sequence: TGTGCCAGCAGCCGTGACGGGGGTTACACCGGGGAGCTGTTTTTT. It yields the protein CASSRDGGYTGELFF.

This chain uses TRBV10-1 with TRBJ2-2; tentatively, D is TRBD1 or TRBD2 (5 bases each). CDR1 is WNHNN, CDR2 SYGVQD, per germline (reference sequence). The CDR3 contains 15 residues. The V gene lost 6 bases and the J gene lost 3 bases, with 14 bases spanning the gap. The CDR3 DNA sequence: TGCGCCAGCAGGGGTGGATTGGGGGACACCGGGGAGCTGTTTTTT. Its translation is CASRGGLGDTGELFF.

This clone was observed once. The rearrangement uses TRBV6-5 and TRBJ1-1, with D maybe TRBD1 (6 bases). CDR3 length: 13 residues. Germline V gene sequence: CDR1 MNHEY, CDR2 SVGAGI. The V and J ends lost 5 bases and 5 bases respectively, with 12 bases between them. Here the CDR3 reads CASSLGGVTEAFF. The CDR3 coding sequence is TGTGCCAGCAGTCTAGGGGGGGTGACTGAAGCTTTCTTT.